The 20 T cell receptor beta chains in this list originate from one sample, sequenced in a study of post-analysis software for immune sequencing data. Study conclusions and caveats: The study found TRBV5-6, TRBV5-1 and TRBV20-1 among a few TRBV segments more frequent in patients than controls.

What these receptors recognize is not known. cDNA libraries for TCR beta contained unique molecular identifiers. From the PCR reads, TCRdb called clonotypes with MiXCR, one entry per CDR3 protein. The sample carries approximately 690,000 distinct CDR3 sequences, more than 50% recorded once. The sample taken for sequencing was blood. The source of these receptors is a girl under 10 years old with multiple sclerosis.

This CDR3 is CATSPGQTQETQYF. The CDR3 DNA reads TGTGCCACCAGCCCCGGGCAGACCCAAGAGACCCAGTACTTC. The V gene is TRBV15, the J gene TRBJ2-5; D ambiguous. The V and J ends lost 5 bases and 1 base respectively, with 11 bases between them. Germline V gives CDR1 LNHNV, CDR2 YYDKDF (reference sequence). This CDR3 has 14 residues.

The chain combines TRBV27 with TRBJ2-5; weak D call: TRBD1 (6 bases). Trimming took off 6 bases at V and 5 bases at J, with 22 bases between the two ends. Germline values: CDR1 MNHEY, CDR2 SMNVEV (reference sequence). The CDR3 sequence is 16 residues long. CDR3 loop: CASSSDSSRGGETQYF. CDR3 nucleotides: TGTGCCAGCAGCTCCGATTCGTCCAGGGGTGGGGAGACCCAGTACTTC.

The J gene is TRBJ2-1, the V gene TRBV7-7; 11 bases are shared with TRBD2. This CDR3 region has 20 residues. V shed 5 bases and J 1 base; nucleotides not matched to a gene: 16. Germline-derived CDR1 and CDR2 are SSHAT and FNYEAQ (reference sequence). The CDR3: CASSPSIGLAGGLSYNEQFF. The CDR3 nucleotides are TGTGCCAGCAGCCCTAGCATAGGCCTAGCGGGGGGTTTATCCTACAATGAGCAGTTCTTC. Together with reference TRBV7-7 and TRBJ2-1, the CDR3 gives the full variable domain: GAGVSQSPRYKVTKRGQDVTLRCDPISSHATLYWYQQALGQGPEFLTYFNYEAQPDKSGLPSDRFSAERPEGSISTLTIQRTEQRDSAMYRCASSPSIGLAGGLSYNEQFFGPGTRLTVL.

V is TRBV4-1 and J is TRBJ2-7; D not resolved. V was clipped by 2 bases and J by 5 bases, with 13 bases between them. Germline CDR1 MGHRA, CDR2 YSYEKL. This CDR3 has 14 residues. CDR3 nucleotide sequence: TGCGCCAGCAGCCAAATTTCGAGACTCAACGAGCAGTACTTC. It yields the protein CASSQISRLNEQYF.

This rearrangement joins TRBV5-4 to TRBJ2-3; TRBD2 agrees at 12 bases. The CDR3 runs to 17 residues. Germline trimming cut 0 bases from V and 2 bases from J; bases unmatched to any gene: 4. Germline loops: CDR1 SGHNT, CDR2 YYREEE (reference sequence). The CDR3 region has the DNA TGTGCCAGCAGCTTGGGGACTAGCGGGGCTAACACAGATACGCAGTATTTT. This encodes CASSLGTSGANTDTQYF. Drawing the rest from reference TRBV5-4 and TRBJ2-3, the complete variable domain is ETGVTQSPTHLIKTRGQQVTLRCSSQSGHNTVSWYQQALGQGPQFIFQYYREEENGRGNFPPRFSGLQFPNYSSELNVNALELDDSALYLCASSLGTSGANTDTQYFGPGTRLTVL.

The genes are TRBV12-3 or TRBV12-4 and TRBJ2-7; possibly TRBD2 for D (5 bases). The V gene lost 6 bases and the J gene lost 4 bases, with 13 bases spanning the gap. The CDR3 has 13 amino acids. CDR3 region: CASSHGEHYEQYF. The CDR3 nucleotides are TGTGCCAGCAGCCATGGGGAGCATTACGAGCAGTACTTC.

This clonotype was recorded a few times. The CDR3: CASSYGTSGGVGNEQFF. CDR3 DNA sequence: TGCGCCAGCAGCTACGGGACTAGCGGGGGGGTTGGGAATGAGCAGTTCTTC. The chain joins TRBV5-1 to TRBJ2-1, with TRBD2 matching over 16 bases. The CDR3 has 17 residues. Trimming cost V 3 bases and J 7 bases; bases outside gene matches: 7. Germline lookup yields CDR1 SGHRS and CDR2 YFSETQ. Based on the CDR3 plus reference TRBV5-1 and TRBJ2-1, the full variable domain is KAGVTQTPRYLIKTRGQQVTLSCSPISGHRSVSWYQQTPGQGLQFLFEYFSETQRNKGNFPGRFSGRQFSNSRSEMNVSTLELGDSALYLCASSYGTSGGVGNEQFFGPGTRLTVL.

This chain links TRBV7-9 with TRBJ2-6; D is possibly TRBD1 (5 bases). The V end was cut by 5 bases, the J end by 1 base, with 9 bases between. This CDR3 has 15 residues. Germline V gene sequence: CDR1 SEHNR, CDR2 FQNEAQ (reference sequence). CDR3 DNA: TGTGCCAGCAGCCAAAGACAGTCTGGGGCCAACGTCCTGACTTTC. Translation: CASSQRQSGANVLTF.

The chain combines TRBV5-1 with TRBJ1-1, with TRBD1 matching over 8 bases. Germline loops: CDR1 SGHRS, CDR2 YFSETQ. Trimming cost V 0 bases and J 7 bases; bases outside gene matches: 5. The CDR3 loop spans 14 amino acids. The CDR3: CASSLAAGGFEAFF. The CDR3, as DNA: TGCGCCAGCAGCTTGGCGGCAGGGGGCTTTGAAGCTTTCTTT.

J is TRBJ2-7 and V is TRBV7-2; a possible D gene is TRBD2 (7 bases). Germline CDR1 SGHTA, CDR2 FQGNSA. Between the trimmed V and J ends, which lost 4 bases and 2 bases, there was a span of 18 bases. The CDR3 totals 16 residues. The DNA of the CDR3 is TGTGCCAGCAGCTCGAGAGGAGGGGGACTAACCTACGAGCAGTACTTC. It encodes CASSSRGGGLTYEQYF.

The CDR3 region has the DNA TGTGCCAGCAGCGTAGGGGCCCCAGATACGCAGTATTTT. Amino acids: CASSVGAPDTQYF. The V and J genes are TRBV9 and TRBJ2-3; unclear D gene. The CDR3 contains 13 residues. In germline, CDR1 is SGDLS, CDR2 YYNGEE. The ends were cut back, 0 bases at V and 4 bases at J, with 6 bases in the middle.

The gene calls are TRBV27 and TRBJ1-2; TRBD1 is a possible D gene (5 bases). CDR3 length equals 13 residues. V shed 4 bases and J shed 10 bases, with 16 bases lying between them. Germline assignment: CDR1 MNHEY and CDR2 SMNVEV (reference sequence). Here the CDR3 reads CASSSSGWDYYTF. The CDR3 coding sequence is TGTGCCAGCAGTTCCTCAGGGTGGGACTACTACACCTTC.

This sequence joins TRBV4-2 and TRBJ2-3; D may be TRBD1 (6 bases). The V gene lost 0 bases and the J gene lost 3 bases, with 7 bases spanning the gap. The CDR3 covers 14 residues. Germline V lookup: CDR1 LGHNA, CDR2 YNFKEQ. The CDR3 loop reads CASSQEDRTDTQYF. The CDR3, as DNA: TGTGCCAGCAGCCAAGAAGACAGGACAGATACGCAGTATTTT.

Notes on this clonotype: Its ends do not fully match the called genes, so a read error is possible. The chain links TRBV6-5 to TRBJ2-1; D might be TRBD1 (6 bases). The germline gives CDR1 MNHEY, CDR2 SVGAGI. The CDR3 length is 13 residues. CDR3 amino acids: CASSYSQGRVGVF. DNA for the CDR3: TGTGCCAGCAGTTACTCACAGGGAAGGGTGGGAGTCTTC.

This chain joins TRBV12-3 or TRBV12-4 and TRBJ2-4; D is ambiguous. The CDR3 consists of 14 residues. V lost 3 bases to trimming and J lost 0 bases, with 6 bases between them. CDR3: CASSFVEAKNIQYF. CDR3 bases: TGTGCCAGCAGTTTTGTTGAAGCCAAAAACATTCAGTACTTC.

This rearrangement joins TRBV20-1 to TRBJ2-7; 12 nucleotides agree with TRBD2. V lost 3 bases to trimming and J lost 4 bases; unmatched junction nucleotides: 7. This CDR3 has 15 residues. Germline loops: CDR1 DFQATT, CDR2 SNEGSKA (reference sequence). In DNA form, the CDR3 reads TGCAGTGCTAGGTTAACTAGCGGGAGGCGTTACGAGCAGTACTTC. Residues: CSARLTSGRRYEQYF.

V gene TRBV6-1 combines with J gene TRBJ2-3; 7 bases map to TRBD1. The V gene's germline CDR1 is MNHNS and CDR2 SASEGT. The CDR3 is made up of 14 amino acids. V lost 4 bases, J lost 3 bases, and 4 bases stayed unmatched. DNA for the CDR3: TGTGCCAGCAGTGCCGGGACAGCAACAGATACGCAGTATTTT. It yields the protein CASSAGTATDTQYF.

V gene TRBV12-5 combines with J gene TRBJ1-3; perhaps TRBD1 as D (5 bases). The length of the CDR3 is 16 residues. The germline V gene has CDR1 LGHNT and CDR2 FRNRAP. V was cut by 5 bases and J by 2 bases, with 16 bases left in between. CDR3 residues: CASGEPPGTAGNTIYF. CDR3 sequence (DNA): TGTGCTAGTGGTGAACCCCCTGGGACGGCTGGAAACACCATATATTTT.

The sample holds a few counts of this clonotype. This rearrangement joins TRBV6-5 to TRBJ2-5; D not resolved. The V gene's germline CDR1 is MNHEY and CDR2 SVGAGI. The CDR3 sequence is 16 residues long. Trimming stripped 6 bases from V and 0 bases from J, with 17 bases between. The CDR3 loop reads CASSGGSFGYQETQYF. CDR3 sequence (DNA): TGTGCCAGCAGCGGTGGTAGTTTTGGGTACCAAGAGACCCAGTACTTC.

This chain uses TRBV29-1 with TRBJ2-2; maybe TRBD1 (5 bases). From germline, CDR1 is SQVTM and CDR2 ANQGSEA. The CDR3 has 15 amino acids. V was pared by 5 bases and J by 6 bases, with 19 bases between. The CDR3 reads CSVTPIDSRAGELFF. In nucleotides, the CDR3 is TGCAGCGTTACCCCCATCGACAGTCGGGCCGGGGAGCTGTTTTTT.